Following are 3 T cell receptor beta chains from one sample sequenced in a study of OX40 agonist ivuxolimab in advanced cancers. Clones were read by immunoSEQ multiplex PCR, and TCRdb kept only the in-frame ones, dropping some. The sample lists 60,000 to 80,000 clones, over 70% occurring once. Sequencing used CD4+ or CD8+ T cells sorted from blood, obtained in a trial of the OX40 agonist ivuxolimab. Receptors were obtained from an adult with an advanced solid tumor such as melanoma, head and neck, liver or kidney cancer.

The V gene is TRBV9, the J gene TRBJ2-3; no definite D call. V was trimmed by 0 bases and J by 3 bases, leaving 5 bases between them. CDR1 and CDR2 from the germline V gene are SGDLS and YYNGEE. The CDR3 contains 13 residues. CDR3 DNA sequence: TGTGCCAGCAGCGTAGTGGGTACAGATACGCAGTATTTT. Protein sequence: CASSVVGTDTQYF.

V and J are TRBV18 and TRBJ1-1; D may be TRBD1 (6 bases). Germline loops: CDR1 KGHSH, CDR2 LQKENI. CDR3 length equals 14 residues. V lost 2 bases and J lost 7, with 14 bases in between. In DNA, the CDR3 is TGTGCCAGCTCACCAAGGACAGCCATTAATGAAGCTTTCTTT. This translates into CASSPRTAINEAFF.

The V gene is TRBV2, the J gene TRBJ2-2; tentatively, D is TRBD2 (6 bases). The CDR3 is 15 residues long. Germline V gene lookup returns CDR1 SNHLY and CDR2 FYNNEI. V was cut by 3 bases and J by 5 bases, with 13 bases left in between. The CDR3 sequence is CASSDRRGRTGELFF. The CDR3 bases are TGTGCCAGCAGTGACCGGCGGGGTAGAACCGGGGAGCTGTTTTTT.